This TCR beta chain was captured in a study of blood T cell repertoires in COVID-19. About the research overall: Samples came from the United States, Italy and Spain, spanning acute and convalescent COVID-19. PBMCs, B-cell-depleted T cells, or T cells provided the cDNA or gDNA that made up the material.

V lost 5 bases, J lost 2 bases, and 13 bases lay in between. The CDR3 is made up of 15 amino acids. The V gene's germline CDR1 is SEHNR and CDR2 FQNEAQ (reference sequence). This clone was picked up one time. Under the authors' procedure: Estimation of nucleated cell counts relied on the amplification of reference gene primers. Measured with immunoSEQ multiplex PCR; TCRdb has only the in-frame clones, and not every one. The DNA gave D and trimming, while V, J and clone size come from that table. The sample consists of 380,000 or so clones, approximately 80% of them appearing once. The chain joins TRBV7-9 to TRBJ1-5, with D maybe TRBD1 (5 bases). The material sequenced was peripheral blood. The clonotype was recovered from a human donor with acute or convalescent COVID-19. The donor label of this sample is uncertain. CDR3 coding DNA: TGTGCCAGCAGCAGAGAGACAGACGGCAATCAGCCCCAGCATTTT. Its protein product is CASSRETDGNQPQHF.